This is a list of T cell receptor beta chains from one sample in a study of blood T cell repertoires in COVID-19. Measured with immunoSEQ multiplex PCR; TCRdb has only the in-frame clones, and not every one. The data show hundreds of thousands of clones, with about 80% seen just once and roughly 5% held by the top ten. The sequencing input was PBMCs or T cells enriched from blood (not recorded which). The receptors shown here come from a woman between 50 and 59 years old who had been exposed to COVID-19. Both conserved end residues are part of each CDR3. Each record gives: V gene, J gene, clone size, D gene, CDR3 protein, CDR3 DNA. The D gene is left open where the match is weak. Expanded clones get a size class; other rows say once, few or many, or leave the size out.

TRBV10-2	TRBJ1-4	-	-	CASSELPATNEKLFF	TGCGCCAGCAGTGAGTTACCGGCAACTAATGAAAAACTGTTTTTT
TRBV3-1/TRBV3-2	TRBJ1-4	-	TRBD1	CASSQDGRRGLTYEKLFF	TGTGCCAGCAGCCAAGATGGTCGCAGGGGGCTTACCTATGAAAAACTGTTTTTT
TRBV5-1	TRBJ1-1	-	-	CASSWQGQGTEAFF	TGCGCCAGCAGCTGGCAGGGACAAGGCACTGAAGCTTTCTTT
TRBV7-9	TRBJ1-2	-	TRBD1	CASSFTSDRGSYTF	TGTGCCAGCAGCTTTACATCCGACAGGGGAAGCTACACCTTC
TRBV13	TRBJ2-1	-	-	CASSPRAGNEQFF	TGTGCCAGCAGCCCGAGGGCGGGGAATGAGCAGTTCTTC
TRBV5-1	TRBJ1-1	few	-	CASSSRRAAMNTEAFF	TGCGCCAGCAGCTCTCGCAGGGCCGCTATGAACACTGAAGCTTTCTTT
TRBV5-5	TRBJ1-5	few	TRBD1	CASSWGQGDQPQHF	TGTGCCAGCAGCTGGGGACAGGGAGATCAGCCCCAGCATTTT
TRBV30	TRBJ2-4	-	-	CAWDGPAGIQYF	TGTGCCTGGGATGGGCCGGCGGGCATTCAGTACTTC
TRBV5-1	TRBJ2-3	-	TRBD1	CASSGRDRGTDTQYF	TGCGCCAGCAGCGGGAGGGACAGGGGAACAGATACGCAGTATTTT
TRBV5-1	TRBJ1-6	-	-	CASRGQSGSYNSPLHF	TGCGCCAGCCGAGGACAGTCGGGCTCCTATAATTCACCCCTCCACTTT
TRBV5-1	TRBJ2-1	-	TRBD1	CASSEYAAGGNEQFF	TGCGCCAGCAGCGAGTACGCGGCAGGGGGCAATGAGCAGTTCTTC
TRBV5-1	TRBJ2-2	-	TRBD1	CASSTGQATGELFF	TGCGCCAGCAGCACGGGACAGGCCACCGGGGAGCTGTTTTTT
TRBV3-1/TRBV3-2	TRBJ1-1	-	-	CASSQDLGGAEAFF	TGTGCCAGCAGCCAAGATTTGGGGGGAGCTGAAGCTTTCTTT
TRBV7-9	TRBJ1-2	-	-	CASSLRGVYGYTF	TGTGCCAGCAGCTTGAGAGGAGTCTATGGCTACACCTTC
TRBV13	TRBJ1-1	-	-	CASSPRGNTEAFF	TGTGCCAGCAGCCCCCGGGGGAACACTGAAGCTTTCTTT
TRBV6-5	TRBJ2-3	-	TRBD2	CASSRTSGGEDTQYF	TGTGCCAGCAGTAGGACTAGCGGGGGGGAAGATACGCAGTATTTT
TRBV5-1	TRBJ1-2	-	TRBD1	CASSLSGTGDYGYTF	TGCGCCAGCAGCCTGTCCGGGACAGGGGACTATGGCTACACCTTC
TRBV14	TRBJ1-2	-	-	CASSPTGTYGYTF	TGTGCCAGCAGCCCCACAGGGACCTACGGCTACACCTTC
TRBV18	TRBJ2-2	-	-	CASSPLQETGELFF	TGTGCCAGCTCACCTCTACAGGAGACCGGGGAGCTGTTTTTT
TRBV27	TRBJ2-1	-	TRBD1	CASTPGTGDYNEQFF	TGTGCCAGCACCCCAGGGACAGGGGACTACAATGAGCAGTTCTTC
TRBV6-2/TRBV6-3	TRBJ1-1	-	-	CASSYSLRGFQGNTEAFF	TGTGCCAGCAGTTACTCTCTTAGGGGATTTCAGGGGAACACTGAAGCTTTCTTT